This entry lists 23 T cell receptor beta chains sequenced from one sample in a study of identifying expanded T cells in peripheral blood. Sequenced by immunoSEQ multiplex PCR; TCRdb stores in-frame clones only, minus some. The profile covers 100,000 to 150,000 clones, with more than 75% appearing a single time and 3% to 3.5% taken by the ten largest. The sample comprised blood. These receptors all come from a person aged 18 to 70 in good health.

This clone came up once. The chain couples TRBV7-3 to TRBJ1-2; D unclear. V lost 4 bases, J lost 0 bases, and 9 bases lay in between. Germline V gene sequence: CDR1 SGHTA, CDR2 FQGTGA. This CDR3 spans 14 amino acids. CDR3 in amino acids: CASSWSKTNYGYTF. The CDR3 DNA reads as TGTGCCAGCAGCTGGTCTAAGACTAACTATGGCTACACCTTC. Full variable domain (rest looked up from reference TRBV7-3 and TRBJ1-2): GAGVSQTPSNKVTEKGKYVELRCDPISGHTALYWYRQSLGQGPEFLIYFQGTGAADDSGLPNDRFFAVRPEGSVSTLKIQRTERGDSAVYLCASSWSKTNYGYTFGSGTRLTVV.

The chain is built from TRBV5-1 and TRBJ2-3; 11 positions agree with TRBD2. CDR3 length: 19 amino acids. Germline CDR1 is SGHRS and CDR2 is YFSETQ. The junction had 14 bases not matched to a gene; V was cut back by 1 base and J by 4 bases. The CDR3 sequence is CASSLWASGGIGIADTQYF. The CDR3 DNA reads TGCGCCAGCAGCTTGTGGGCTAGCGGGGGGATAGGGATTGCAGATACGCAGTATTTT.

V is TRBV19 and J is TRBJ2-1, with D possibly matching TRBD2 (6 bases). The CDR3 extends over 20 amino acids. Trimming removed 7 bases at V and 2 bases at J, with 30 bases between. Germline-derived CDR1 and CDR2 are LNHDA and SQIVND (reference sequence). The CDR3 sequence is CASTQNGLTYFRGTYNEQFF. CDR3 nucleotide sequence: TGTGCCAGTACACAAAATGGTCTAACGTATTTTCGGGGGACCTACAATGAGCAGTTCTTC.

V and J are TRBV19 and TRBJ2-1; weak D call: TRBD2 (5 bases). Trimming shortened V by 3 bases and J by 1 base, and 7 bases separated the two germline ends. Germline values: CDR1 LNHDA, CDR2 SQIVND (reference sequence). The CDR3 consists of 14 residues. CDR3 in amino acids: CASSIRGSYNEQFF. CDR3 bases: TGTGCCAGTAGTATTCGAGGGTCCTACAATGAGCAGTTCTTC.

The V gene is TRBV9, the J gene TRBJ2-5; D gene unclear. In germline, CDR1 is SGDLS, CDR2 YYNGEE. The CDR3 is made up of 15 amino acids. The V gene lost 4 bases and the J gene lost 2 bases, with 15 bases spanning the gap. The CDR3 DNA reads TGTGCCAGCAGCACGGAAGGGTATCAGCAAGAGACCCAGTACTTC. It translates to CASSTEGYQQETQYF.

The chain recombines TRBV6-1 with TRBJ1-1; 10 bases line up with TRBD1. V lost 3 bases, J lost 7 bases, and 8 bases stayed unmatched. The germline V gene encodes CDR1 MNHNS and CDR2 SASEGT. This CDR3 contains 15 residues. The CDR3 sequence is CASSDDRGRRGEAFF. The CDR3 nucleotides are TGTGCCAGCAGTGACGACAGGGGGCGCCGAGGTGAAGCTTTCTTT.

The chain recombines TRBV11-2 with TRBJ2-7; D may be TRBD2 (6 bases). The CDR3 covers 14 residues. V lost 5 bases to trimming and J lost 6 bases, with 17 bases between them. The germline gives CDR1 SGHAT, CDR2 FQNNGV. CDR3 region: CASSRPGTYFEQYF. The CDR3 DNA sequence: TGTGCCAGCAGCCGCCCCGGGACTTACTTCGAGCAGTACTTC.

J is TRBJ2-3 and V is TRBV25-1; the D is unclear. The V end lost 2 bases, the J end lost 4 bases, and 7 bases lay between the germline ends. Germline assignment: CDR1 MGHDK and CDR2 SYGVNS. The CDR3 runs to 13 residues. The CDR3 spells CASSETHSDTQYF. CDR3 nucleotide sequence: TGTGCCAGCAGTGAAACCCACTCAGATACGCAGTATTTT.

The CDR3 DNA is TGTGCCAGCAGGGTGTCCGGGTTGGGCTCCTACGAGCAGTACTTC. Residues: CASRVSGLGSYEQYF. The chain carries TRBV11-3 and TRBJ2-7; D is unresolved. The CDR3 has 15 residues. V was shortened by 6 bases and J by 0 bases, with 15 bases between the two germline ends. CDR1 is SGHNT and CDR2 is YENEEA in the germline V gene.

CDR3: CASSPNGVGHYGYTF. The CDR3 DNA sequence: TGCGCCAGCAGCCCGAATGGGGTAGGCCACTATGGCTACACCTTC. The chain employs TRBV4-1 and TRBJ1-2, with no clear D. The CDR3 covers 15 residues. Looked up from germline, CDR1 is MGHRA and CDR2 is YSYEKL. Trimming cost V 4 bases and J 3 bases, with 15 bases left between them.

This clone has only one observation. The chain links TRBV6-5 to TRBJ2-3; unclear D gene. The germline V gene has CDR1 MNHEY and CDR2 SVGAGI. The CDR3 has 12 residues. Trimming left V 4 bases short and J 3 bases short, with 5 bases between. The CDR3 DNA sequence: TGTGCCAGCAGTTTGGGAACAGATACGCAGTATTTT. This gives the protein CASSLGTDTQYF.

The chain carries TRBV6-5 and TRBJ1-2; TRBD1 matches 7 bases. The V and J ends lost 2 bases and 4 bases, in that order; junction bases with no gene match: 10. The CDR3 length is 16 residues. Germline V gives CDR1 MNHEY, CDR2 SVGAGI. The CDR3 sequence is CASSYRPGGTAYGYTF. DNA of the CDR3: TGTGCCAGCAGTTACCGCCCAGGGGGGACAGCCTATGGCTACACCTTC.

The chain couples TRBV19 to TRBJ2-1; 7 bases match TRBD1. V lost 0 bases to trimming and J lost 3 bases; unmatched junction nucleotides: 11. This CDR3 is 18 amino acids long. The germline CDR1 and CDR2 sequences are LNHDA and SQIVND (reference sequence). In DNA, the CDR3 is TGTGCCAGTAGTATAGAGGGTACATGGGACAGCCTCTACAATGAGCAGTTCTTC. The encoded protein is CASSIEGTWDSLYNEQFF. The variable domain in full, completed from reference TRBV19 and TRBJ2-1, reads DGGITQSPKYLFRKEGQNVTLSCEQNLNHDAMYWYRQDPGQGLRLIYYSQIVNDFQKGDIAEGYSVSREKKESFPLTVTSAQKNPTAFYLCASSIEGTWDSLYNEQFFGPGTRLTVL.

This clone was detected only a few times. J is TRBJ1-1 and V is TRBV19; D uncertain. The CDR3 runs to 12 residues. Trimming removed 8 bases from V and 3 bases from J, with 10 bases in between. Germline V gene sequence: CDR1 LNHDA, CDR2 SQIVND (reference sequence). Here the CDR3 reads CASRTADTEAFF. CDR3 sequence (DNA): TGTGCCAGTCGGACCGCCGACACTGAAGCTTTCTTT.

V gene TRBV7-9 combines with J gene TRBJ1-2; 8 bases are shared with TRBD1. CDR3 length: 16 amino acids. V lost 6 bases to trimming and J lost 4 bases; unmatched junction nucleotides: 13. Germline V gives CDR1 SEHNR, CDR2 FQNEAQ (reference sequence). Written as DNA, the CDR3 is TGTGCCAGCAGTAACCGGCGATACAGGGGGAGCTATGGCTACACCTTC. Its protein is CASSNRRYRGSYGYTF.

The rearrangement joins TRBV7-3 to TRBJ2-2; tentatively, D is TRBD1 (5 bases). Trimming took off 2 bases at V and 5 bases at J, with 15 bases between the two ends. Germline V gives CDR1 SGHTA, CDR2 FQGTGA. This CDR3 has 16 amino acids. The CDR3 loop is CASSLLGQIKTGELFF. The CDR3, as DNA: TGTGCCAGCAGCTTACTGGGGCAAATCAAGACCGGGGAGCTGTTTTTT.

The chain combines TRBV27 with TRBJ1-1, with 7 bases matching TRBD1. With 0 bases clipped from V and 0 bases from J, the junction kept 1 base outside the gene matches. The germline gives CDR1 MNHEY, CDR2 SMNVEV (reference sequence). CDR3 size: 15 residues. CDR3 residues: CASSLSGGLNTEAFF. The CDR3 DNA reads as TGTGCCAGCAGTTTATCAGGGGGCCTGAACACTGAAGCTTTCTTT.

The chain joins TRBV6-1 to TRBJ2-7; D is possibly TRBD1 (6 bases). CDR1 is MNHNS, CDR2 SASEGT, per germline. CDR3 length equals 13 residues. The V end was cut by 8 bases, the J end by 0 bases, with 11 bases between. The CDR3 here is CASQGSNSYEQYF. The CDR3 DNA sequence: TGTGCCAGCCAGGGGAGTAACTCCTACGAGCAGTACTTC.

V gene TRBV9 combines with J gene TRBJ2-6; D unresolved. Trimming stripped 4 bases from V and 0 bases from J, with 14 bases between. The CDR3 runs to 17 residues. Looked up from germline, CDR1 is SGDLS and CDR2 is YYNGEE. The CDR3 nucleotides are TGTGCCAGCAGCCCCCGGCGAGGTCACTCTGGGGCCAACGTCCTGACTTTC. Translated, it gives CASSPRRGHSGANVLTF.

DNA of the CDR3: TGTGCCAGCATCGGTTCGGGCGGGGGCACCGGGGAGCTGTTTTTT. The encoded protein is CASIGSGGGTGELFF. The chain couples TRBV2 to TRBJ2-2, with TRBD2 identical over 7 bases. Germline CDR1 SNHLY, CDR2 FYNNEI. J lost 4 bases, V lost 7 bases, and 9 bases had no gene match. This CDR3 is built from 15 residues. Complete variable domain (other parts from reference TRBV2 and TRBJ2-2): EPEVTQTPSHQVTQMGQEVILRCVPISNHLYFYWYRQILGQKVEFLVSFYNNEISEKSEIFDDQFSVERPDGSNFTLKIRSTKLEDSAMYFCASIGSGGGTGELFFGEGSRLTVL.

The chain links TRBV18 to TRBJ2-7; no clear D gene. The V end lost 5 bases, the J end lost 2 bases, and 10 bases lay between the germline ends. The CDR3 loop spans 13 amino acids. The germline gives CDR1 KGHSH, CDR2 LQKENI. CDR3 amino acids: CASSASDAYEQYF. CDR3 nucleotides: TGTGCCAGCTCAGCGTCGGACGCCTACGAGCAGTACTTC.

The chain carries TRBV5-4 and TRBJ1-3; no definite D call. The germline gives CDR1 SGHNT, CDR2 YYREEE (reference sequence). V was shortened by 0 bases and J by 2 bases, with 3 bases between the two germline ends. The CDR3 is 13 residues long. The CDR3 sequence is CASSLDTGNTIYF. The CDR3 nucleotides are TGTGCCAGCAGCTTGGATACTGGAAACACCATATATTTT.

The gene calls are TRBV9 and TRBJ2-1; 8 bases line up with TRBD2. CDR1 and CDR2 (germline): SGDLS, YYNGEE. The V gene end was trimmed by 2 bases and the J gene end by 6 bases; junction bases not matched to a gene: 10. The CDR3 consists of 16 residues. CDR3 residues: CASSVGPGTRGNEQFF. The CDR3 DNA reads TGTGCCAGCAGCGTGGGACCCGGGACTAGGGGCAATGAGCAGTTCTTC.